These 9 T cell receptor beta chains share one sample of origin, sequenced in a study of blood T cell repertoires in COVID-19. Sequenced by immunoSEQ multiplex PCR; TCRdb stores in-frame clones only, minus some. The sample yields approximately 500,000 clones, 85% to 90% seen once. Sequenced input: peripheral blood. These TCRs come from a woman between 45 and 65 years old with COVID-19, enrolled during active disease.

The gene calls are TRBV7-3 and TRBJ2-7; 7 nucleotides align to TRBD1. V dropped 2 bases and J dropped 2; count of bases not matched to a gene: 6. Germline loops: CDR1 SGHTA, CDR2 FQGTGA. The CDR3 extends over 15 amino acids. The DNA for the CDR3 is TGTGCCAGCAGCTTAGGGACAGCGCTAACCTACGAGCAGTACTTC. Its translation: CASSLGTALTYEQYF.

The J gene is TRBJ1-3, the V gene TRBV5-6; D not certain. Germline V gene lookup returns CDR1 SGHDT and CDR2 YYEEEE. The CDR3 has 15 residues. Deletions cut 4 bases from V and 0 bases from J, with 11 bases between. CDR3 nucleotides: TGTGCCAGCAGCCAAGACTGGAGCTCTGGAAACACCATATATTTT. It codes for CASSQDWSSGNTIYF.

The gene calls are TRBV19 and TRBJ1-2; no clear D. This CDR3 is built from 14 residues. Germline V gene sequence: CDR1 LNHDA, CDR2 SQIVND (reference sequence). The ends were cut back, 5 bases at V and 7 bases at J, with 17 bases in the middle. The CDR3 nucleotides are TGTGCCAGTAGTCTCAGGTATTCTAACGGTGGCTACACCTTC. It encodes CASSLRYSNGGYTF.

This clone was counted a few times. The chain links TRBV7-9 to TRBJ1-6; D might be TRBD1 (5 bases). The CDR3 sequence is 14 residues long. V shed 1 base and J shed 6 bases, with 7 bases lying between them. Germline assignment: CDR1 SEHNR and CDR2 FQNEAQ (reference sequence). CDR3 bases: TGTGCCAGCAGCTTAGACAGGAGTAATTCACCCCTCCACTTT. Amino acids: CASSLDRSNSPLHF.

The J gene is TRBJ1-2, the V gene TRBV5-1; D not resolved. The germline V gene encodes CDR1 SGHRS and CDR2 YFSETQ. Deletions cut 0 bases from V and 2 bases from J, with 11 bases between. This CDR3 has 15 residues. DNA for the CDR3: TGCGCCAGCAGCTTGGGAGGTTCTTCCAACTATGGCTACACCTTC. Its protein is CASSLGGSSNYGYTF.

The rearrangement links TRBV4-1 to TRBJ2-1; 8 bases are a match to TRBD1. The length of the CDR3 is 14 residues. V dropped 4 bases and J dropped 4; count of bases not matched to a gene: 3. Germline CDR1 reads MGHRA; CDR2 reads YSYEKL. In DNA, the CDR3 is TGCGCCAGCAGCCGCGGGACAGGATACAATGAGCAGTTCTTC. Translated: CASSRGTGYNEQFF.

The rearrangement links TRBV19 to TRBJ1-2, with D maybe TRBD1 (5 bases). The CDR3 is made up of 12 amino acids. The germline CDR1 and CDR2 sequences are LNHDA and SQIVND (reference sequence). Trimming pared 8 bases from V and 2 bases from J, leaving 9 bases between. CDR3 DNA sequence: TGTGCCAGTGAACGGGGGAACTATGGCTACACCTTC. This codes for CASERGNYGYTF.

The chain combines TRBV28 with TRBJ1-1, with TRBD1 matching over 10 bases. CDR3 length: 15 amino acids. Germline V gene sequence: CDR1 MDHEN, CDR2 SYDVKM. V gave up 4 bases and J gave up 5 bases; unmatched junction bases: 7. This CDR3 is CASSSPGQGRTEAFF. DNA of the CDR3: TGTGCCAGCAGTTCCCCGGGACAGGGGAGGACTGAAGCTTTCTTT.

This rearrangement joins TRBV6-1 to TRBJ2-1; 7 bases are shared with TRBD2. The CDR3 has 13 amino acids. Germline values: CDR1 MNHNS, CDR2 SASEGT. V lost 0 bases to trimming and J lost 7 bases; unmatched junction nucleotides: 0. For the CDR3, the DNA is TGTGCCAGCAGTGAAGCGCGGGGGAATGAGCAGTTCTTC. Protein: CASSEARGNEQFF.